Listed below are T cell receptor beta chains from one sample, sequenced in a study of blood T cell repertoires in COVID-19. Measured with immunoSEQ multiplex PCR; TCRdb has only the in-frame clones, and not every one. Here the sample spans approximately 280,000 clones, 70% to 90% being singletons. The sequenced sample was peripheral blood. The receptors were gathered from a woman in her 70s with acute or convalescent COVID-19. CDR3s include the opening cysteine and the closing phenylalanine or tryptophan. The order of the fields is V gene, D gene, J gene, CDR3 DNA, CDR3 protein. A D gene is named only where the DNA matches it firmly.

TRBV5-1,TRBD1,TRBJ1-1,TGCGCCAGCAGCCCCGCCGGGACAGGGGTTAGAGGGGAAGCTTTCTTT,CASSPAGTGVRGEAFF
TRBV5-1,NA,TRBJ2-6,TGCGCCAGCGGTGACGGACAACCCTCTGGGGCCAACGTCCTGACTTTC,CASGDGQPSGANVLTF
TRBV21-1,NA,TRBJ2-3,TGTGCCAGCAGCAGTCCGACTAGCGACACAGATACGCAGTATTTT,CASSSPTSDTDTQYF
TRBV19,NA,TRBJ2-1,TGTGCCAGTAGTATAGGAGGGGGGGCCAAGGGTGAGCAGTTCTTC,CASSIGGGAKGEQFF
TRBV10-2,TRBD1,TRBJ1-1,TGCGCCAGCAGTGACGGGGGACAGGGGGGGACTGAAGCTTTCTTT,CASSDGGQGGTEAFF
TRBV7-9,NA,TRBJ2-3,TGTGCCAGCAGCTTAGGCCAGGGGAACACAGATACGCAGTATTTT,CASSLGQGNTDTQYF
TRBV19,NA,TRBJ2-4,TGTGCCAGTAGTCGTCCGGGTCGTGAAAACATTCAGTACTTC,CASSRPGRENIQYF
TRBV4-1,TRBD1,TRBJ2-1,TGCGCCAGCAGCCAAGTCGGACAGGGGTCGTTCAATGAGCAGTTCTTC,CASSQVGQGSFNEQFF
TRBV15,NA,TRBJ1-3,TGTGCCACCAGCAGAGATCAAACTGCTGGAAACACCATATATTTT,CATSRDQTAGNTIYF
TRBV7-9,NA,TRBJ1-1,TGTGCCAGCAGCTTAGAAGGGGCAGCTGAAGCTTTCTTT,CASSLEGAAEAFF
TRBV12-3/TRBV12-4,NA,TRBJ1-2,TGTGCCAGCAGTTTGGGGGGGCCGGAGGGCTACACCTTC,CASSLGGPEGYTF
TRBV10-2,TRBD1,TRBJ2-2,TGCGCCAGTAGAGCGCAGGGGGCTGGCGGGGAGCTGTTTTTT,CASRAQGAGGELFF